The clone carrying this T cell receptor (beta chain) appeared many times. Unmatched junction bases numbered 4, after V lost 6 bases and J lost 4 bases. Germline CDR1 is SQVTM and CDR2 is ANQGSEA. The length of the CDR3 is 12 residues. These data come from a study of identical twins. TCRdb recomputed calls from the 5' RACE reads with MiXCR, one row per CDR3 protein. The profile shows fewer than 500,000 distinct CDR3 sequences, more than 20% of them singletons. A further study also used this sample, focusing on T cells expressing NK-cell markers. That paper notes: The study found these clonotypes also leading the CD3+CD56-NKG2C+ fraction in a few donors.

This sequence originates from a woman in her late teens or twenties in good health. The J gene is TRBJ2-7, the V gene TRBV29-1; TRBD1 aligns across 9 bases. Sample: CD4+ T cells sorted from blood. In nucleotides, the CDR3 is TGCAGCGTGACAGGGGGTGGATACGAGCAGTACTTC. Translated: CSVTGGGYEQYF.